This T cell receptor (beta chain) was sequenced in a study of long-term antiretroviral therapy in people with HIV (dated by TCRdb to 2021 to 2024). As for the study more broadly: The earliest samples were collected about a decade before the 2015 WHO recommendation for immediate ART, when ART was typically delayed until CD4 counts fell. This retrospective serial study examined whether starting ART and sustained HIV suppression were associated with changes in the composition and diversity of the TRB repertoire in peripheral blood. A total of 150 to 200 cryopreserved PBMC samples came from roughly 30 adults with confirmed HIV infection and were collected serially over a mean of roughly six years (range 1-12). About 35% of the 30 participants with HIV were female. No cross-contamination during QIAcube processing was seen in test extractions of a monoclonal T-cell line run alongside 25 to 35 polyclonal samples. What the work shows at the level of the full study, not this receptor alone: ART initiation was associated with a significant increase in TRB diversity, but diversity stayed significantly below transplant donor controls even after long-term ART. Samples dated from about 2004 to 2017, and the ART regimens used may be less effective than current ones. Inferences about post-ART repertoire changes are limited because no data were available on ART adherence, viral resistance or therapy changes. At every time point, the repertoire was dominated by expanded TRB clones first identified before ART initiation, although this dominance fluctuated and, in many PLHIV, declined after ART. HIV repertoires had narrower CDR3 length ranges than controls, and the network structure suggested an antigen-experienced repertoire that shifted only slightly toward naive after ART. Since PBMC availability was limited, sequencing covered only the TCR beta chain, with no alpha chain pairing. Unsorted PBMC were profiled instead of sorted CD4+ and CD8+ T cells because pre-ART samples had limited cell numbers.

A word on this clone: Its binding antigen is unknown. No quality values exist for individual bases; no much larger clone is one base distant.

Inclusion was restricted to participants for whom at least one PBMC sample before ART initiation and at least two post-ART samples were available. Every participant with HIV received treatment in the United States of America. Before DNA extraction, cryopreserved samples of about 0.9-11 million PBMC were thawed and then washed. At the time of the earliest PBMC sample, participants with HIV were aged between about 20 and 55 years. Each participant contributed PBMC samples from 1-4 timepoints before ART initiation and 2-8 timepoints after ART initiation, with a median of 7 samples. Serial HIV viral load, CD4+ T-cell count, ART history and demographic data were obtained for every participant. A Qiagen kit on a QIAcube was used to extract genomic DNA from unsorted PBMC, with samples processed in batches of 12. The V and J ends are trimmed by 0 bases and 7 bases, leaving 11 bases between them. For CDR1 and CDR2, the germline V gene lists SGDLS and YYNGEE. The CDR3 has 13 amino acids, counting the end cysteine and phenylalanine. The entry retains the CDR3 DNA only, 39 bases that are in frame from base 1.

Sequencing of the TRB variable region was done with the immunoSEQ hsTCRB v3.0 assay at survey level resolution. A depth of roughly 35,000-55,000 T-cell genomes per sample was targeted for TRB sequencing. An Illumina MiSeq with a v3 150-cycle kit was used to sequence the pooled TRB libraries. The source study handled its data this way. Repertoire analysis was performed in R inside a reproducible Nextflow workflow that covered QC, data transformation and analysis. LymphoSeq2, an R package for exploring AIRR-Seq data, was used to implement the custom analyses. After excluding several samples that yielded fewer than 5000 total TRB sequences, approximately 180 HIV repertoires remained for analysis. Among the 180 to 200 HIV repertoires that were kept, 59 were collected before ART initiation and some 130 were collected after ART initiation. Repertoires were downsampled to 5000 TRB nucleotide sequences, with summary statistics averaged over 100 downsampling iterations. TRB sequences were retained for analysis only if CDR3 regions of at least seven amino acids were present. Two measures captured diversity: a Shannon entropy-derived clonality score and the Gini coefficient. In repertoire networks, the top 5000 CDR3 amino acid sequences were linked whenever an edit distance of one separated two sequences. For TRB CDR3 amino acid sequences, GLIPH2 was used to predict antigen specificity groups and MHC restriction. To flag known associations with CMV, EBV, HIV or tissue antigens, CDR3 amino acid sequences were compared against VDJdb and McPAS-TCR. Pre-ART, post-ART and control groups were compared with Wilcoxon signed-rank tests and Holm-Bonferroni correction. Not all clones reach the TCRdb copy of this immuneACCESS table, which keeps in-frame sequences only. Checked studies attribute under half of the gap to unresolved V genes and leave the rest unexplained. V and J calls and clone size follow that table, whereas D and trimming were derived from the DNA. For this sample the table gives 45,000 or so clones, of which nearly 95% were detected only once. The ten largest clones capture less than 3% of the sample.

Recombination linked TRBV9 to TRBJ2-7; the D region is possibly TRBD1 or TRBD2, each matching across 5 bases. The receptor was isolated from a woman aged 45-60 years with HIV. This material consisted of unsorted PBMCs, taken 3.7 years after starting antiretroviral therapy. Here the CDR3 is given as CASSVGDGEEQYF. The nucleotide sequence is given as TGTGCCAGCAGCGTAGGGGACGGTGAAGAGCAGTACTTC.